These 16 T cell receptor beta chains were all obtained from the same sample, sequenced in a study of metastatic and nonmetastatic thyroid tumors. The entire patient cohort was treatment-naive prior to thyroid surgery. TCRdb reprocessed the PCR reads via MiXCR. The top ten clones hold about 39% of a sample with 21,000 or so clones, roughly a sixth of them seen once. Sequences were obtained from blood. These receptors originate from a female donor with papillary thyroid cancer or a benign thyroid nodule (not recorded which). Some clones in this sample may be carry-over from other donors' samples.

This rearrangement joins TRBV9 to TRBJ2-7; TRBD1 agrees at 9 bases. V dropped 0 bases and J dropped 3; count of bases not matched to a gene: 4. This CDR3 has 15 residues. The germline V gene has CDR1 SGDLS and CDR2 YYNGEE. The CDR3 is CASSVAGTGSYEQYF. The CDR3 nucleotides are TGTGCCAGCAGCGTAGCAGGGACAGGGAGCTACGAGCAGTACTTC. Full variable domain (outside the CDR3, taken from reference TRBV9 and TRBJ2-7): DSGVTQTPKHLITATGQRVTLRCSPRSGDLSVYWYQQSLDQGLQFLIQYYNGEERAKGNILERFSAQQFPDLHSELNLSSLELGDSALYFCASSVAGTGSYEQYFGPGTRLTVT.

The CDR3 DNA reads as TGTGCCAGCAGGCCGACCAGAGGTCCCTACGAGCAGTACTTC. Translating gives CASRPTRGPYEQYF. V usage is TRBV3-1 and J usage is TRBJ2-7; D remains unclear. V lost 6 bases and J lost 2, with 14 bases in between. Germline CDR1 and CDR2: LGHDT and YNNKEL (reference sequence). This CDR3 contains 14 residues.

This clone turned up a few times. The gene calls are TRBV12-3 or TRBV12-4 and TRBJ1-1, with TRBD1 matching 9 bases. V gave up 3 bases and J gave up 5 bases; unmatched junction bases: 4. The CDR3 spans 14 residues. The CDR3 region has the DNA TGTGCCAGCAGTTTTGGACAGGGGATGACTGAAGCTTTCTTT. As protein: CASSFGQGMTEAFF.

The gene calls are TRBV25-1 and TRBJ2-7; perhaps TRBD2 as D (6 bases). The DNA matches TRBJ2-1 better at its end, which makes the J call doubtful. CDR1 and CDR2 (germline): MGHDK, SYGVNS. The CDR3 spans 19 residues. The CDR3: CASSPEGATGGNGVYEQFF. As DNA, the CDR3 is TGTGCCAGCAGTCCCGAAGGTGCAACCGGAGGGAATGGCGTCTACGAGCAGTTCTTC.

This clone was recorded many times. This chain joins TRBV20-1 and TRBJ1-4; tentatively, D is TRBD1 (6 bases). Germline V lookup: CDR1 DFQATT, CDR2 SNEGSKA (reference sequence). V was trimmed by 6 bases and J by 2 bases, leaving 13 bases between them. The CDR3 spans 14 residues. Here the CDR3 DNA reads TGCAGTGCGGGGGGGCAGGGGACTAATGAAAAACTGTTTTTT. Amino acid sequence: CSAGGQGTNEKLFF.

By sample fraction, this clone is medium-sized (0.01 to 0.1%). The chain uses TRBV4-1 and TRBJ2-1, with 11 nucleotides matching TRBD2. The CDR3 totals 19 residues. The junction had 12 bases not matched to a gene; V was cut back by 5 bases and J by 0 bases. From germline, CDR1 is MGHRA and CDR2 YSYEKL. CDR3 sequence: CASSSPGLAVQNSYNEQFF. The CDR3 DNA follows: TGCGCCAGCAGCTCTCCGGGACTAGCGGTCCAAAACTCCTACAATGAGCAGTTCTTC.

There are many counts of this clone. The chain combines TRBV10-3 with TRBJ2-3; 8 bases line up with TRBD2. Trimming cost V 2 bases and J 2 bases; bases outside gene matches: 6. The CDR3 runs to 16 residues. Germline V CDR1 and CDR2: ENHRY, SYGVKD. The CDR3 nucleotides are TGTGCCATCAGTGAGCGGACTAGCCGGTCCACAGATACGCAGTATTTT. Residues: CAISERTSRSTDTQYF.

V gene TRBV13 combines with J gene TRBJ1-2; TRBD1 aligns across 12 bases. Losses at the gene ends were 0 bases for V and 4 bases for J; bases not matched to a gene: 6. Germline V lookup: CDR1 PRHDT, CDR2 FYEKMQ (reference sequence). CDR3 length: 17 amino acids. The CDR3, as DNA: TGTGCCAGCAGCTTAGGGGGACAGGGGGCAGATGGCTATGGCTACACCTTC. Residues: CASSLGGQGADGYGYTF. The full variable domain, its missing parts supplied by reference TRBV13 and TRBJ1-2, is AAGVIQSPRHLIKEKRETATLKCYPIPRHDTVYWYQQGPGQDPQFLISFYEKMQSDKGSIPDRFSAQQFSDYHSELNMSSLELGDSALYFCASSLGGQGADGYGYTFGSGTRLTVV.

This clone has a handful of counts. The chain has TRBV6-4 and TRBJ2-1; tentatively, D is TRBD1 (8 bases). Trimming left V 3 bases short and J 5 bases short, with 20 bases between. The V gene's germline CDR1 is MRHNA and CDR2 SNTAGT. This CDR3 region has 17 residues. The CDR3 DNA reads TGTGCCAGCAGTGAAGTGCGGGGGCAGGGGGCCAACAATGAGCAGTTCTTC. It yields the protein CASSEVRGQGANNEQFF.

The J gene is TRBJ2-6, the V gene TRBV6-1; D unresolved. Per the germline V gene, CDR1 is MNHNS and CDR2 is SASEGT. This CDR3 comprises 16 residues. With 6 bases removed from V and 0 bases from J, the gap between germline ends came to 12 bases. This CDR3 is CASRDLANSGANVLTF. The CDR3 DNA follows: TGTGCCAGCAGGGACCTTGCGAACTCTGGGGCCAACGTCCTGACTTTC.

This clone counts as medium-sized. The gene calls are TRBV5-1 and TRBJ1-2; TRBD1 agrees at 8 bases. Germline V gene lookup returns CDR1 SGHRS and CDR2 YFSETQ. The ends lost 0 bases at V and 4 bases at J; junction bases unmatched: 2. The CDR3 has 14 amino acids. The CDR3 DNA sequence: TGCGCCAGCAGCTTGGGGACAGGGAGCTATGGCTACACCTTC. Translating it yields CASSLGTGSYGYTF.

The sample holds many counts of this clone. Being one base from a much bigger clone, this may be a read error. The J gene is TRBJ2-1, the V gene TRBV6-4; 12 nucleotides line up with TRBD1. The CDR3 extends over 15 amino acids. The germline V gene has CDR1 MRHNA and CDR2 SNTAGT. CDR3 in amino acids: CASSDGTGGYNGQFF. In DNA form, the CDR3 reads TGTGCCAGCAGTGACGGGACAGGGGGCTACAATGGGCAGTTCTTC.

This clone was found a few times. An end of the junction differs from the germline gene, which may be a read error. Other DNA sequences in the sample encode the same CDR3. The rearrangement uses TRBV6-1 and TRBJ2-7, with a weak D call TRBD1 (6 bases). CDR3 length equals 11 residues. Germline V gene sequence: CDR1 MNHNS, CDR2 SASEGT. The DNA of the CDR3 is TGTGTCAGCAGTGGGGGCTACGAGCAGTACTTT. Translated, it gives CVSSGGYEQYF.

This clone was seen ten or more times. CDR3 DNA sequence: TGTGCCAGCACCCGAGGGGGGACTAGCGGCACAGATACGCAGTATTTT. This gives the protein CASTRGGTSGTDTQYF. The gene calls are TRBV6-2 or TRBV6-3 and TRBJ2-3; TRBD2 agrees at 10 bases. J gave up 1 base and V 7 bases, and 8 bases lay outside the gene matches. Germline assignment: CDR1 MNHEY and CDR2 SVGEGT. The CDR3 sequence is 16 residues long.

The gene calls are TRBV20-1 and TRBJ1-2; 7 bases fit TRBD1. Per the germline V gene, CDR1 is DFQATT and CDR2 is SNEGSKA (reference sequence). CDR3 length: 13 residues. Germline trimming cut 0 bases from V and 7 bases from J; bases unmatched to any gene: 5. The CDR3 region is CSARDPTGLGYTF. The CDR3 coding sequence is TGCAGTGCTAGAGACCCGACAGGGCTTGGCTACACCTTC.

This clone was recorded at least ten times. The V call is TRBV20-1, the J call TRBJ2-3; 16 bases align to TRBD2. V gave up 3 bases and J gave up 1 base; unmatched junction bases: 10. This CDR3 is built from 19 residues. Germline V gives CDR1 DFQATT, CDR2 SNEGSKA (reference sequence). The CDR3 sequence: CSASGTTGLAGGGTDTQYF. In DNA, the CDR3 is TGCAGTGCTAGTGGGACAACGGGACTAGCGGGAGGGGGCACAGATACGCAGTATTTT.